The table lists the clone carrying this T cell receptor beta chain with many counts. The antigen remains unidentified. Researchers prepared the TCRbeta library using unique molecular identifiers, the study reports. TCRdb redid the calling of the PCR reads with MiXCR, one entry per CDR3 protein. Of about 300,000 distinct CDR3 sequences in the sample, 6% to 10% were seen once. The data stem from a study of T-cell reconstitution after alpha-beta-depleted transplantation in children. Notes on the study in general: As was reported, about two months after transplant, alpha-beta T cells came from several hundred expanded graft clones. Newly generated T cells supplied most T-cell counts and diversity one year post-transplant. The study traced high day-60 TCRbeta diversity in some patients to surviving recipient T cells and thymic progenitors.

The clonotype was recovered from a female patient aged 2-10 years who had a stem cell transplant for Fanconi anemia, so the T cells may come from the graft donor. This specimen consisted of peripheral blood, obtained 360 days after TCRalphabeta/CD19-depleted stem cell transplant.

The CDR3 sequence is CATSATLAPNTGELFF. CDR3 nucleotides: TGTGCCACCAGTGCCACGCTAGCTCCGAACACCGGGGAGCTGTTTTTT. The chain is built from TRBV24-1 and TRBJ2-2; D perhaps matches TRBD2 (5 bases). V was clipped by 5 bases and J by 0 bases, with 12 bases between them. Germline values: CDR1 KGHDR, CDR2 SFDVKD. The CDR3 length is 16 residues.